This is a list of T cell receptor beta chains from one sample in a study of shared clonotypes between healthy human individuals. Some clones are missing from TCRdb's copy, which holds only in-frame ones; the method was immunoSEQ multiplex PCR. The repertoire holds roughly 110,000 clones, with about 63% as singletons. Sequences were obtained from memory CD8+ T cells sorted from blood. These receptors all stem from a woman in her thirties in good health. The CDR3 runs from the conserved cysteine through the conserved F or W. The order of the fields is V gene, D gene, J gene, clone size, CDR3 DNA, CDR3 protein. A D gene is named only where the DNA matches it firmly. Size tells how often a clone was seen (once, few, many) or the class of an expanded clone, and some rows leave it out.

>TRBV7-2|NA|TRBJ2-7|few
TGTGCCAGCGCCCTGGGGGGTTACGAGCAGTACTTC
CASALGGYEQYF
>TRBV7-9|TRBD2|TRBJ2-7|few
TGTGCCAGCAGCTCTCCCCTTGGTAGCGGGAGCTCCTACGAGCAGTACTTC
CASSSPLGSGSSYEQYF
>TRBV15|TRBD2|TRBJ2-7|NA
TGTGCCACCAGCAGAGATCCCGGGGCTAGCGGCAACTACGAGCAGTACTTC
CATSRDPGASGNYEQYF
>TRBV25-1|NA|TRBJ2-1|many
TGTGCCAGCAGTGGCGAGAAGAGCTCCTACAATGAGCAGTTCTTC
CASSGEKSSYNEQFF
>TRBV4-1|NA|TRBJ1-2|NA
TGCGCCAGCAGCCAAGGGGTCCGGGCTTACTATGGCTACACCTTC
CASSQGVRAYYGYTF
>TRBV9|NA|TRBJ2-3|few
TGTGCCAGCAGCCCAGACTTTGGAGATACGCAGTATTTT
CASSPDFGDTQYF
>TRBV7-2|NA|TRBJ2-7|NA
TGTGCCAGCAGCTTCCCCGCACAGCAGTACTTC
CASSFPAQQYF
>TRBV19|NA|TRBJ1-2|NA
TGTGCCAGTAGTGTTCGTGGGGGAAGTAACTATGGCTACACCTTC
CASSVRGGSNYGYTF
>TRBV9|NA|TRBJ2-5|NA
TGTGCCAGCAGCGTAGTTTCAGGGGGGCAAGAGACCCAGTACTTC
CASSVVSGGQETQYF
>TRBV14|NA|TRBJ1-1|NA
TGTGCCAGCAGCCAAAACGGGGACACTGAAGCTTTCTTT
CASSQNGDTEAFF
>TRBV6-1|TRBD2|TRBJ2-7|many
TGTGCCAGCAGTGAAGGTCTAGCGGGACTCCGGGGGGAGCAGTACTTC
CASSEGLAGLRGEQYF
>TRBV30|TRBD2|TRBJ2-1|few
TGTCGCGGGAGGGACTGGGTCGACAATGAGCAGTTCTTC
CRGRDWVDNEQFF
>TRBV29-1|TRBD2|TRBJ2-1|NA
TGCAGCGTTTCCCGGGGGGAGCTCTCCTACAATGAGCAGTTCTTC
CSVSRGELSYNEQFF
>TRBV11-2|NA|TRBJ2-7|NA
TGTGCCAGCAGCTTATTCCCCGCCCGACTAGGAAATAGCGAGCAGTACTTC
CASSLFPARLGNSEQYF
>TRBV27|NA|TRBJ2-2|NA
TGTGCCAGCACGGCTAGCGCAACGGACGGGGAGCTGTTTTTT
CASTASATDGELFF
>TRBV4-1|NA|TRBJ1-5|NA
TGCGCCAGCCACGGCGGCAGCGACAATCAGCCCCAGCATTTT
CASHGGSDNQPQHF
>TRBV28|NA|TRBJ2-2|NA
TGTGCCAGCAGCCTACTGGACAGAGCGGTCACCGGGGAGCTGTTTTTT
CASSLLDRAVTGELFF
>TRBV4-2|NA|TRBJ2-6|NA
TGTGCCAGCAGCCAAGAAGGAGGGAGGGGGGCCAACGTCCTGACTTTC
CASSQEGGRGANVLTF
>TRBV25-1|TRBD1|TRBJ1-1|NA
TGTGCCAGCAGTGACCACAATACAGGGGGCGCTGAAGCTTTCTTT
CASSDHNTGGAEAFF
>TRBV5-1|NA|TRBJ2-2|once
TGCGCCAGCAGCTTAGGGGATAGGGACACCGGGGAGCTGTTTTTT
CASSLGDRDTGELFF
>TRBV2|NA|TRBJ1-5|NA
TGTGCCAGTCAAACAGGCGCCCCGTCCGAGCCCCAGCATTTT
CASQTGAPSEPQHF
>TRBV10-3|NA|TRBJ2-7|once
TGTGCCATCACCCCGGGACTGTCCTACGAGCAGTACTTC
CAITPGLSYEQYF